This TCR beta chain was sequenced during a study of blood T cell repertoires in COVID-19. Overall study: PBMCs, B-cell-depleted T cells, or T cells provided the cDNA or gDNA that made up the material.

In the authors' workflow: Researchers report that nucleated cell counts were estimated from reference gene primer amplification. Method: immunoSEQ multiplex PCR; TCRdb's copy keeps in-frame clones and lacks some. Clone size and V and J calls were adopted from that table, with D and trimming inferred from the DNA. The profile shows about 140,000 clones, around 80% of them singletons. The CDR3 loop spans 12 amino acids. The sequence derives from a man aged 55-75 years with acute or convalescent COVID-19. The specimen was peripheral blood. The chain uses TRBV21-1 and TRBJ2-3; TRBD2, the table's D call, was not compared with the DNA. TRBV21-1 is marked as a pseudogene. CDR3 coding DNA: TGTGCCAGCAGCAAAACTCCGGATACGCAGTATTTT. This gives the protein CASSKTPDTQYF.